This T cell receptor (beta chain) emerged from a study of molecular identifiers for immune sequencing clone quantification. Study-wide points: Should identical TCR molecules share a barcode, the sizes of highly expanded clones could be underestimated. More than 97% of effector molecules, versus under 1% of naive-cell molecules, belonged to clones above 20 RNA copies.

Preparation of naive CD8 libraries involved roughly 19,000 to 1,100,000 sorted cells and 10%, 30% or 50% RNA. Isolation of naive CD8 T cells was achieved by sorting on a CD8+CD4-CCR7+CD45RA+ phenotype. TCRdb re-called the PCR reads through MiXCR, storing one row per CDR3 protein. The data show roughly 320,000 distinct CDR3 sequences, about a fifth seen once. This clonotype was seen repeatedly, ten times or more. The antigen remains unidentified. What was sequenced was naive CD8+ T cells from blood, with Jurkat cell RNA spiked in. The subset is: FACS-sorted CD8+CD4-CCR7+CD45RA+ naive T cells. The TCR comes from a human donor in good health. Some libraries in this study had Jurkat cell RNA spiked in.

CDR3 in DNA: TGCGCCAGCAGCCAAGAGGCGGGGGGGCTTATAACAGATACGCAGTATTTT. Its protein product is CASSQEAGGLITDTQYF. The chain carries TRBV4-3 and TRBJ2-3; 9 bases map to TRBD2. CDR1 LGHNA and CDR2 YSLEER come from the germline V gene. This CDR3 region has 17 residues. J lost 3 bases, V lost 0 bases, and 7 bases had no gene match.